This T cell receptor beta chain was recorded in a study of CD8+ T cells in alopecia areata. Once RNA had been extracted, it was reverse transcribed into cDNA to act as the sequencing template. Clones were sequenced by immunoSEQ multiplex PCR, and TCRdb holds only the in-frame ones, with some missing. The sample carries about 64,000 clones, roughly 40% recorded once. Trimming shortened V by 0 bases and J by 1 base, and 6 bases separated the two germline ends. This CDR3 is 14 amino acids long. The germline V gene has CDR1 MNHEY and CDR2 SVGAGI. Points from the study as a whole: Clonality in lesional scalp, especially alopecia totalis/universalis, exceeded that of normal scalp.

For this clone: Antigen unknown.

V gene TRBV6-5 combines with J gene TRBJ2-5; maybe TRBD1 (6 bases). The sequence was obtained from a human donor with alopecia areata. Material for sequencing was NKG2D-low CD8+ T cells sorted from blood. The CDR3 DNA is TGTGCCAGCAGTTACTCAGGGGGCCAAGAGACCCAGTACTTC. It encodes CASSYSGGQETQYF.